This TCR beta chain appears in the sequencing data of a study of Ad26.COV2.S vaccination and SARS-CoV-2 variants. Overall study: The vaccine Ad26.COV2.S was put into the muscle once, or twice with 56 days between.

The sample's treatment: roughly 19 received Ad26.COV2.S at low or high dose, single or two shots; 5 received placebo; per-sample allocation not given. After the first vaccine or placebo injection, samples were drawn on day 63. The CDR3 spans 13 residues. Trimming took 9 bases from V and 0 from J, leaving 6 bases between them. TCRdb's table, derived via immunoSEQ multiplex PCR, lists solely in-frame clones and lacks some. The sample has 360,000 or so clones, around 86% seen once. The source of this sequence is a person between 18 and 65 years old who received the Ad26.COV2.S COVID-19 vaccine or a placebo. Here the sequenced sample was peripheral blood, taken in a trial of Ad26.COV2.S vaccine versus placebo. This chain connects TRBV12-3 or TRBV12-4 to TRBJ2-6; D unresolved. The CDR3 spells CASTTSGANVLTF. Written as DNA, the CDR3 is TGTGCCAGTACAACCTCTGGGGCCAACGTCCTGACTTTC.